This T cell receptor beta chain originates from a study of shared clonotypes between healthy human individuals (TCRdb year 2020). At the level of the whole study: A couple of women and a few men aged 18 to 49 years were included in the cohort. For each donor, CD4 naive and CD4 memory were each given three plates, CD8 naive was given two plates, and CD8 memory was given one plate. Blood TCR repertoires of about five healthy adults were deeply sequenced to estimate repertoire size and the extent of clonotype sharing between individuals. To increase sequencing depth and limit assay-specific biases, different laboratories used diverse techniques to prepare libraries and sequence TCR repertoires. Between about 0.8 and 8.9 billion PBMCs per donor were obtained by leukapheresis. What the authors observed across the whole study: Approximately 5% of naive CD4, around 3.6% of naive CD8, 2.3% of memory CD4, and around 0.4% of memory CD8 clonotypes were shared across a few donors. Sampling was limited to blood, and TCR repertoires in tissue likely differ from TCR repertoires in blood. Estimated clonotype richness was generally larger for naive than for memory subsets. Compared with non-shared clonotypes, the clonotypes found in all four sorted-subset donors had higher generation probabilities. Because the study included a small number of donors, the genetic and exposure-history diversity represented was limited. Incomplete sequencing was indicated by rarefaction of sorted-subset datasets, despite the large sequencing depth. Pairwise subsampling led to the expectation that sequencing depth would affect the degree of clonotype sharing among donors.

The germline V and J ends show losses of 0 bases and 6 bases respectively, and no gene match explains 4 bases of the junction. In the germline V gene, CDR1 corresponds to SGDLS and CDR2 to YYNGEE. The CDR3, from cysteine to phenylalanine, totals 15 residues. The sequence is cut down to CDR3 DNA, 45 bases in frame from base 1. CD8 naive samples were obtained by positive selection for CCR7 among CD45RO-negative cells, yielding a CD45RA+CCR7+ population from which TemRA cells were excluded. Donors were healthy HIV-negative adults with no recently reported acute infections or vaccinations. Every donor was a Caucasian adult residing in Nashville, Tennessee, USA. Blood was obtained by leukapheresis, after which PBMCs were separated by Ficoll-Histopaque density gradient centrifugation and cryopreserved in liquid nitrogen vapor phase. Analytical flow cytometry was used to check the purity and quantity of every magnetically sorted T cell population. Genomic DNA was isolated from every sorted fraction and measured by UV absorbance on a Nanodrop 2000c.

A remark on this clone: Its antigen is not yet known. No quality values exist for individual bases; no much larger clone is one base distant.

Using the deep immunoSEQ assay, TCR CDR3 regions were amplified from genomic DNA by multiplex PCR. For each cell subset, the extracted genomic DNA was distributed evenly across all wells of several immunoSEQ 96-well plates, and each plate served as one replicate. Each replicate PCR for sorted subsets received about 210 ng genomic DNA, equal to about 30,000 T cell genomes. Purified libraries were measured with a Qubit 3.0 fluorometer, size-checked on a Bioanalyzer 2100, and measured again with the KAPA Library Quantification kit. A separate single-read 150-cycle Illumina NextSeq 550 flow cell was used to sequence each immunoSEQ 96-well plate. For the original study's pipeline: The immunoSEQ output contained only junctional sequences without quality scores, so filtering could not match that applied to full-length reads. Sequences were annotated with PyIR, a Python wrapper for IgBLAST v1.9, using IMGT germline references to assign V/J genes and CDR3. Reads with weak V/J assignments (E-value above 1e-6), missing CDR3, stop codons, out-of-frame junctions, or ambiguous translated residues were removed. A V3J clonotype was defined by an identical inferred V gene, J gene, and CDR3 amino acid sequence. The percentage overlap between two repertoires was calculated by dividing the number of shared unique clonotypes by the size of the smaller repertoire. Richness of each repertoire was evaluated using RTK rarefaction, the Chao1 estimator, and Recon v2.1 estimates of unobserved clonotypes. For all TCRbeta clonotypes obtained by the gDNA method from a few donors, generation probabilities were computed with OLGA. TCRdb stores this immuneACCESS table with in-frame sequences only. Part of the clones is absent; in the studies checked, under half of the shortfall reflects unresolved V genes, and no reason is known for the rest. That table gives V, J and clone size, and the DNA gave D and trimming. The sample contains about 820,000 clones, nearly 95% of them found a single time. 24% of the sample rests with the top ten.

The specimen sequenced was naive CD8+ T cells sorted from blood. The sample's cell subset or site label is to be understood as: CD45RA+CCR7+. The clonotype originates from a man younger than 45 in good health. Here the chain combines TRBV9 and TRBJ2-1; 9 nucleotides in the junction match TRBD2. The DNA sequence reads TGTGCCAGCAGCGTAGACGGACTAGCGCTCAATGAGCAGTTCTTC. Its coded protein is CASSVDGLALNEQFF.